A single sample gave rise to the 20 T cell receptor beta chains below, sequenced in a study of blood T cell repertoires in COVID-19 (dated by TCRdb to about 2020). Receptors were amplified or captured by the immunoSEQ multiplex PCR assay. In TCRdb, the immuneACCESS table is reduced to in-frame sequences with V and J assigned. These tables do not hold every clone; where another copy was compared, an unresolved V gene accounts for under half, and the others remain unexplained. This sample is represented by some 340,000 clones; roughly four fifths of them were singletons. Approximately 5% of the sample rests with the top ten. The source material was PBMCs or T cells enriched from blood (not recorded which). Receptor source: a woman aged 45-65 years who had recovered from COVID-19.

The chain is built from TRBV18 and TRBJ1-1; 9 nucleotides agree with TRBD1. Germline V lookup: CDR1 KGHSH, CDR2 LQKENI. J was trimmed by 2 bases and V by 1 base; bases with no gene match: 2. The CDR3 runs 15 residues. CDR3: CASSPQQGANTEAFF. The CDR3 coding sequence is TGTGCCAGCTCACCACAACAGGGGGCCAACACTGAAGCTTTCTTT.

The V gene is TRBV9, the J gene TRBJ2-5; 10 bases fit TRBD1. CDR1 and CDR2 (germline): SGDLS, YYNGEE. Trimming took 1 base from V and 4 from J; bases not matched to a gene: 10. The CDR3 totals 17 residues. The CDR3: CASSVTARTGGVETQYF. The CDR3 DNA reads as TGTGCCAGCAGCGTAACGGCCCGGACAGGGGGTGTAGAGACCCAGTACTTC.

The V and J genes are TRBV5-1 and TRBJ1-2, with TRBD1 identical over 7 bases. Germline-derived CDR1 and CDR2 are SGHRS and YFSETQ. V lost 4 bases and J lost 6; bases outside the gene matches: 0. The CDR3 sequence is 11 residues long. CDR3 nucleotides: TGCGCCAGCAGCGACAGGGATGGCTACACCTTC. The encoded protein is CASSDRDGYTF.

Here the CDR3 DNA reads TGTGCCAGCAGTGAAGCGCCAGGTGAAAAACTGTTTTTT. The encoded protein is CASSEAPGEKLFF. This sequence joins TRBV2 and TRBJ1-4; the D is unclear. There are 13 residues in the CDR3. Trimming stripped 0 bases from V and 7 bases from J, with 6 bases between. Per germline, CDR1 SNHLY and CDR2 FYNNEI.

The rearrangement joins TRBV19 to TRBJ1-4; 10 positions match TRBD1. V dropped 7 bases and J dropped 0; count of bases not matched to a gene: 11. This CDR3 spans 18 amino acids. CDR1 and CDR2 (germline): LNHDA, SQIVND (reference sequence). The CDR3 region is CASTTWTGGPATNEKLFF. CDR3 DNA sequence: TGTGCCAGTACCACCTGGACAGGGGGGCCAGCAACTAATGAAAAACTGTTTTTT.

The rearrangement joins TRBV7-2 to TRBJ2-7; 11 nucleotides match TRBD1. CDR3 length equals 15 residues. With V trimmed by 1 base and J by 7 bases, 6 bases remained unmatched. CDR1 SGHTA and CDR2 FQGNSA come from the germline V gene. The CDR3 bases are TGTGCCAGCAGCTTAGATGGACAGGGGGCAAGAGAGCAGTACTTC. This gives the protein CASSLDGQGAREQYF.

The chain uses TRBV7-2 and TRBJ1-5, with D unresolved. The CDR3 is made up of 14 amino acids. Between the trimmed V and J ends, which lost 5 bases and 3 bases, there was a span of 11 bases. Germline V gene data show CDR1 as SGHTA and CDR2 as FQGNSA. CDR3 bases: TGTGCCAGCAGCACGTCCACAGACAATCAGCCCCAGCATTTT. It is translated as CASSTSTDNQPQHF. The full variable domain, with the rest looked up from reference TRBV7-2 and TRBJ1-5, is GAGVSQSPSNKVTEKGKDVELRCDPISGHTALYWYRQSLGQGLEFLIYFQGNSAPDKSGLPSDRFSAERTGGSVSTLTIQRTQQEDSAVYLCASSTSTDNQPQHFGDGTRLSIL.

The rearrangement links TRBV6-2 or TRBV6-3 to TRBJ2-4; TRBD2 matches at 7 bases. CDR3 length equals 17 residues. Trimming removed 0 bases from V and 5 bases from J; junction bases left unmatched: 10. CDR1 MNHEY and CDR2 SVGEGT come from the germline V gene. CDR3 DNA: TGTGCCAGCAGTTACTCGTTGCGCGCGACTAGCCAAAACATTCAGTACTTC. This gives the protein CASSYSLRATSQNIQYF.

The chain links TRBV28 to TRBJ1-5, with TRBD1 matching 9 bases. CDR3 length: 18 amino acids. The V segment lost 4 bases and the J segment 2 bases; nucleotides outside the gene matches: 12. Germline CDR1 reads MDHEN; CDR2 reads SYDVKM. Here the CDR3 DNA reads TGTGCCAGCAGTTATTTTCCGGGACAGGGACTTGGCAATCAGCCCCAGCATTTT. It is translated as CASSYFPGQGLGNQPQHF.

This chain connects TRBV29-1 to TRBJ2-1; D gene uncertain. The V end was cut by 4 bases, the J end by 8 bases, with 9 bases between. The CDR3 spans 11 residues. Per germline, CDR1 SQVTM and CDR2 ANQGSEA. CDR3 bases: TGCAGCGTTGCCGGGTTCGATGAGCAGTTCTTC. Its translation is CSVAGFDEQFF.

The V call is TRBV19, the J call TRBJ1-4; D call uncertain. V shed 8 bases and J shed 0 bases, with 10 bases lying between them. CDR1 is LNHDA and CDR2 is SQIVND in the germline V gene (reference sequence). This CDR3 is 14 amino acids long. Here the CDR3 DNA reads TGTGCCAGTCGCGGGAGTTCAACTAATGAAAAACTGTTTTTT. It encodes CASRGSSTNEKLFF.

The chain links TRBV3-1 (or the pseudogene TRBV3-2) to TRBJ1-6, with D unclear. Germline V gene lookup returns CDR1 LGHDT and CDR2 YNNKEL (reference sequence). The CDR3 runs to 19 residues. V was clipped by 2 bases and J by 3 bases, with 20 bases between them. The CDR3 spells CASSQSLRGGILYNSPLHF. The CDR3 nucleotides read TGTGCCAGCAGCCAATCGCTTCGGGGTGGGATCCTCTATAATTCACCCCTCCACTTT.

The chain combines TRBV3-1 (or the pseudogene TRBV3-2) with TRBJ2-2, with D hard to call. V lost 1 base to trimming and J lost 4 bases, with 13 bases between them. CDR1 and CDR2 from the germline V gene are LGHDT and YNNKEL (reference sequence). CDR3 length equals 16 residues. DNA of the CDR3: TGTGCCAGCAGCCAAGGCGTCATAGCTGGCACCGGGGAGCTGTTTTTT. This codes for CASSQGVIAGTGELFF.

The V call is TRBV5-4, the J call TRBJ2-3, with TRBD1 matching 10 bases. Germline CDR1 reads SGHNT; CDR2 reads YYREEE (reference sequence). Trimming cost V 4 bases and J 6 bases; bases outside gene matches: 2. The CDR3 runs to 13 residues. This CDR3 is CASSEDRGDTQYF. The CDR3 DNA reads as TGTGCCAGCAGCGAGGACAGGGGGGATACGCAGTATTTT.

V and J are TRBV9 and TRBJ2-2, with D possibly TRBD1 on 6 matching bases. The CDR3 consists of 13 residues. Germline CDR1 is SGDLS and CDR2 is YYNGEE. Trimming took off 0 bases at V and 7 bases at J, with 7 bases between the two ends. The CDR3 nucleotides are TGTGCCAGCAGCGTAGCAGGGGTCGGGGAGCTGTTTTTT. It yields the protein CASSVAGVGELFF.

The chain has TRBV7-2 and TRBJ1-1; 7 bases line up with TRBD1. The ends lost 2 bases at V and 2 bases at J; junction bases unmatched: 5. The V gene's germline CDR1 is SGHTA and CDR2 FQGNSA. The length of the CDR3 is 15 residues. The CDR3 bases are TGTGCCAGCAGCTTAAGGGGACAGAGAAACACTGAAGCTTTCTTT. This codes for CASSLRGQRNTEAFF.

The chain uses TRBV18 and TRBJ1-1; no firm D call. The CDR3 sequence is 14 residues long. Trimming pared 0 bases from V and 1 base from J, leaving 6 bases between. Germline V CDR1 and CDR2: KGHSH, LQKENI. In nucleotides, the CDR3 is TGTGCCAGCTCACCACCAAGCCAGAACACTGAAGCTTTCTTT. Amino acid sequence: CASSPPSQNTEAFF.

The count of this clone is one. Because the CDR3's place on the DNA is in doubt, the DNA is left out and the CDR3 is given as listed by TCRdb. V and J are TRBV5-6 and TRBJ2-7; TRBD2, as called in the table, went unchecked against the DNA. The CDR3 length equals 14 residues, ends included. The germline V gene has CDR1 SGHDT and CDR2 YYEEEE. The CDR3 sequence is CASSFGEGVYEQYF.

This chain uses TRBV7-3 with TRBJ2-1; tentatively, D is TRBD1 (6 bases). This CDR3 has 14 amino acids. Looked up from germline, CDR1 is SGHTA and CDR2 is FQGTGA. V lost 3 bases, J lost 6 bases, and 12 bases lay in between. CDR3 loop: CASSFRGMVNEQFF. CDR3 sequence (DNA): TGTGCCAGCAGCTTCAGGGGAATGGTCAATGAGCAGTTCTTC.

The chain links TRBV5-1 to TRBJ2-2; D uncertain. The CDR3 is made up of 13 amino acids. Between the trimmed V and J ends, which lost 4 bases and 8 bases, there was a span of 12 bases. Germline values: CDR1 SGHRS, CDR2 YFSETQ. Here the CDR3 DNA reads TGCGCCAGCAGCGAGGTGAGCCCGGGGGAGCTGTTTTTT. This codes for CASSEVSPGELFF.